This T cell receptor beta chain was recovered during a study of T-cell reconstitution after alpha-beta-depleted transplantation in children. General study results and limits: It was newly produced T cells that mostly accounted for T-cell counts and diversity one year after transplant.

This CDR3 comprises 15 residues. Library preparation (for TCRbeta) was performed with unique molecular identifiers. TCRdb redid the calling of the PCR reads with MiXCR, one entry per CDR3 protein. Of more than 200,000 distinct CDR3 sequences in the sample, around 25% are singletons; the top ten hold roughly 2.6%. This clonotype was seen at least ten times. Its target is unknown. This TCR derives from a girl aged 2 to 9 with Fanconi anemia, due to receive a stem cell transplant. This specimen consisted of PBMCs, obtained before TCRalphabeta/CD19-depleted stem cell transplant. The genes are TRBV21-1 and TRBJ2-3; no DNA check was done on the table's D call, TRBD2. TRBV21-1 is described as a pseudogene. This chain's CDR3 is CASMGVAGTTDTQYF. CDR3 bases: TGTGCCAGCATGGGGGTAGCGGGCACGACAGATACGCAGTATTTT.